This TCR beta chain is drawn from a study of T-cell reconstitution after alpha-beta-depleted transplantation in children. Study-level findings and limits: Alpha-beta T cells present about two months after transplant were reported to originate from several hundred expanded graft clones. T-cell numbers and diversity one year post-transplant derived largely from freshly generated T cells. It was surviving recipient T cells and thymic progenitors that gave some patients high TCRbeta diversity at day 60.

Using unique molecular identifiers, the investigators prepared the TCRbeta library. Using its own MiXCR run on the PCR reads, TCRdb lists one record per CDR3 protein. The sample records 600,000 to 800,000 distinct CDR3 sequences, about an eighth being singletons. This clonotype was observed many times. What it binds is unknown. Trimming left V 2 bases short and J 3 bases short, with 11 bases between. This CDR3 has 14 amino acids. This sequence joins TRBV12-3 or TRBV12-4 and TRBJ2-7, with D possibly TRBD1 on 5 matching bases. The starting material was PBMCs, obtained before TCRalphabeta/CD19-depleted stem cell transplant. The sequence was collected from a girl between 2 and 10 years old with congenital amegakaryocytic thrombocytopenia, due to receive a stem cell transplant. Here the CDR3 DNA reads TGTGCCAGCAGTTTATCGGCAGGGATCTACGAGCAGTACTTC. Translated, it gives CASSLSAGIYEQYF.